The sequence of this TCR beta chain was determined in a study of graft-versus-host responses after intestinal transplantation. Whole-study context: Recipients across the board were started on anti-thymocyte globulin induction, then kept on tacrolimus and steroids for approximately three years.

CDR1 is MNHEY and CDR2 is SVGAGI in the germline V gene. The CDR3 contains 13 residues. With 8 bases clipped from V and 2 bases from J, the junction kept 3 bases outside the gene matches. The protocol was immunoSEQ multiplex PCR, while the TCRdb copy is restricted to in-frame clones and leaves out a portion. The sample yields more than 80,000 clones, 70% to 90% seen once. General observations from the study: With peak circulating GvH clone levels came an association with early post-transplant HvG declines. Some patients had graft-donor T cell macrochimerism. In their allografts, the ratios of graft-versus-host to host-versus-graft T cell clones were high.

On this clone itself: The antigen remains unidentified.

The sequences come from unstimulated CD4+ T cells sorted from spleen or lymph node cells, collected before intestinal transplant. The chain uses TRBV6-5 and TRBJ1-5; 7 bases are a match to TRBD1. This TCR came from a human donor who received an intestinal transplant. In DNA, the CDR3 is TGTGCCAGCCACCAGGGGGGCAATCAGCCCCAGCATTTT. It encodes CASHQGGNQPQHF.